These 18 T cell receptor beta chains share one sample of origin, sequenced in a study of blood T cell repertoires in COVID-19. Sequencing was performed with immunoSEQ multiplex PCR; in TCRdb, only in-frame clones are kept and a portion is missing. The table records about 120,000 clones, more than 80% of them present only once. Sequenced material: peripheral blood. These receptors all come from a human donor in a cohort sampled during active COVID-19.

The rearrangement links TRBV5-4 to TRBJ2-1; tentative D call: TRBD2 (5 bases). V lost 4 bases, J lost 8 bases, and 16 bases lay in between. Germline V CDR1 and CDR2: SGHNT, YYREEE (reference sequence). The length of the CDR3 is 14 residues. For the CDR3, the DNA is TGTGCCAGCAGCCCTGGCGGGCCCTTTGATGAGCAGTTCTTC. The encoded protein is CASSPGGPFDEQFF.

The CDR3 loop is CASTGQGAFGYTF. CDR3 DNA sequence: TGTGCCAGCACGGGACAGGGGGCTTTTGGCTACACCTTC. This rearrangement joins TRBV5-4 to TRBJ1-2; 12 nucleotides match TRBD1. Per the germline V gene, CDR1 is SGHNT and CDR2 is YYREEE (reference sequence). J gave up 7 bases and V 6 bases, and 4 bases lay outside the gene matches. This CDR3 is built from 13 residues.

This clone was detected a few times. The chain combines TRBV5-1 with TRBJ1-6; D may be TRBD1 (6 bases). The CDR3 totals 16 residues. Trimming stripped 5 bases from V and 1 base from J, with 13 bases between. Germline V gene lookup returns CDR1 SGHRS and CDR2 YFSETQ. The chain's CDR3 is CASRRGLTSYNSPLHF. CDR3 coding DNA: TGCGCCAGCAGGCGGGGGCTCACGTCCTATAATTCACCCCTCCACTTT.

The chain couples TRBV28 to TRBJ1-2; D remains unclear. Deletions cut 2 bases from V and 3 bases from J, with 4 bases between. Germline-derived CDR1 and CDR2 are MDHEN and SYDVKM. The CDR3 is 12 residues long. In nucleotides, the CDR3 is TGTGCCAGCAGTTTAAAGCACTATGGCTACACCTTC. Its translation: CASSLKHYGYTF.

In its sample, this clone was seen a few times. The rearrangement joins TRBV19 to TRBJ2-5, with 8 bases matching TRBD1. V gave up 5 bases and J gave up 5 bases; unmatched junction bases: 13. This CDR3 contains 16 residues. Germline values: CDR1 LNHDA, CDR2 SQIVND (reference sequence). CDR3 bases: TGTGCCAGTAGTTCGCAGGGGGCGACTTCAAGGGAGACCCAGTACTTC. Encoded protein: CASSSQGATSRETQYF.

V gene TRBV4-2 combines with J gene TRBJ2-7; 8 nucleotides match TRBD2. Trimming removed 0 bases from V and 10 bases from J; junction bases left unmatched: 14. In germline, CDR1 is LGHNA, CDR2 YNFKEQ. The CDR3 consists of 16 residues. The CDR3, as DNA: TGTGCCAGCAGCCAAGAAGGTGGGGGACTAGTGCCGTATCAGTACTTC. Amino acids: CASSQEGGGLVPYQYF.

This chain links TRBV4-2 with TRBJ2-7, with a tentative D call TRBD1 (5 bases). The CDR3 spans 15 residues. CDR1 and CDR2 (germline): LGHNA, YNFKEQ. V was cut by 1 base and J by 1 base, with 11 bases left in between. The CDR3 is CASSQALGPSYEQYF. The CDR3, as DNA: TGTGCCAGCAGCCAAGCCTTGGGGCCGTCCTACGAGCAGTACTTC.

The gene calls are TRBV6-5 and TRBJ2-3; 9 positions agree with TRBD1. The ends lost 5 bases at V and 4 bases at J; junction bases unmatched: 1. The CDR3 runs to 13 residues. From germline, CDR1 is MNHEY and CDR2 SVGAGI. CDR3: CASSRQGADTQYF. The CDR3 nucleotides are TGTGCCAGCAGTCGACAGGGGGCAGATACGCAGTATTTT.

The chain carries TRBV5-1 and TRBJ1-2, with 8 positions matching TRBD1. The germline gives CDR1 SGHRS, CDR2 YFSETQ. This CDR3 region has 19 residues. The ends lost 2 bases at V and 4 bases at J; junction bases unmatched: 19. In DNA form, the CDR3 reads TGCGCCAGCAGCTTTGGACAGGGAGTTCCTAAAGGCCGGATCTATGGCTACACCTTC. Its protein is CASSFGQGVPKGRIYGYTF.

The CDR3 reads CASSFRTTGNTIYF. CDR3 DNA: TGTGCCAGCAGCTTCCGGACAACTGGAAACACCATATATTTT. The rearrangement joins TRBV7-2 to TRBJ1-3; D is perhaps TRBD1 (5 bases). Germline CDR1 and CDR2: SGHTA and FQGNSA. This CDR3 is built from 14 residues. The V gene lost 3 bases and the J gene lost 2 bases, with 8 bases spanning the gap. Supplemented by reference TRBV7-2 and TRBJ1-3, the full variable domain reads GAGVSQSPSNKVTEKGKDVELRCDPISGHTALYWYRQSLGQGLEFLIYFQGNSAPDKSGLPSDRFSAERTGGSVSTLTIQRTQQEDSAVYLCASSFRTTGNTIYFGEGSWLTVV.

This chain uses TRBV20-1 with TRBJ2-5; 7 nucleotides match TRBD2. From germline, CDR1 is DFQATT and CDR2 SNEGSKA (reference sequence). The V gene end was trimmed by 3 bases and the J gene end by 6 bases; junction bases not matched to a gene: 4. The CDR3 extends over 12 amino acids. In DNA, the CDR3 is TGCAGTGCTAGTATGGGAGGGCAGACCCAGTACTTC. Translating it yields CSASMGGQTQYF.

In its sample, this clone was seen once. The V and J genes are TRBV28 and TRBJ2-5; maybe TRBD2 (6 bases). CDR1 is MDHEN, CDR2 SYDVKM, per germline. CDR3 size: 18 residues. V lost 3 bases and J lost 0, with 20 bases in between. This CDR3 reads CASSFRGIRGNYQETQYF. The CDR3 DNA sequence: TGTGCCAGCAGTTTTAGGGGTATTCGGGGGAACTACCAAGAGACCCAGTACTTC.

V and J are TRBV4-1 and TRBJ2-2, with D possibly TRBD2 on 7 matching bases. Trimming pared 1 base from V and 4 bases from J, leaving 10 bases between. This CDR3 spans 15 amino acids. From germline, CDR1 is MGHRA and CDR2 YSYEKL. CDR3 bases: TGCGCCAGCAGCCAAGCCGGGGGGCGCACCGGGGAGCTGTTTTTT. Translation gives CASSQAGGRTGELFF.

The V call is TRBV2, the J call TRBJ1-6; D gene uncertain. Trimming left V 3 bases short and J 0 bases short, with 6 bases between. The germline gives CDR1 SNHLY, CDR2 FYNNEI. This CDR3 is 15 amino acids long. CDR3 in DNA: TGTGCCAGCAGTGAGGCTAGCTCCTATAATTCACCCCTCCACTTT. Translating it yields CASSEASSYNSPLHF.

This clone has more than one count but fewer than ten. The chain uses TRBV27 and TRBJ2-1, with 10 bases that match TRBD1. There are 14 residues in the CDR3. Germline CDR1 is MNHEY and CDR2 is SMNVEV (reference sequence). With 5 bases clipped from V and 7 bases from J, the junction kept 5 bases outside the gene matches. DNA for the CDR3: TGTGCCAGCAGTCCCGGGACAGGGGAAAATGAGCAGTTCTTC. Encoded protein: CASSPGTGENEQFF.

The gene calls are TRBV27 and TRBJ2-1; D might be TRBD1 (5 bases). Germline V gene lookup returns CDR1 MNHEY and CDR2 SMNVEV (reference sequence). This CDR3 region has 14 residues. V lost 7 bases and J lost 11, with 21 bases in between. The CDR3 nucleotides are TGTGCCAGCACCCCGACGGGCCAGGGCGTAAAGCAGTTCTTC. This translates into CASTPTGQGVKQFF.

The DNA for the CDR3 is TGTGCCAGCAGTTACTCCGGGACAGTCTATGGCTACACCTTC. It yields the protein CASSYSGTVYGYTF. V usage is TRBV6-5 and J usage is TRBJ1-2; the match to TRBD1 covers 7 bases. This CDR3 comprises 14 residues. Per the germline V gene, CDR1 is MNHEY and CDR2 is SVGAGI. J was trimmed by 4 bases and V by 0 bases; bases with no gene match: 2.

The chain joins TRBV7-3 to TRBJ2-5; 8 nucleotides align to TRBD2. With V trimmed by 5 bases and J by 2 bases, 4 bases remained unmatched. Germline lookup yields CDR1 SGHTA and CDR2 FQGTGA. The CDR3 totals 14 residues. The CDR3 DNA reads TGTGCCAGCAGCGTAGCGGGAAATCAAGAGACCCAGTACTTC. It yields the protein CASSVAGNQETQYF.